Shown below are 18 T cell receptor beta chains from a single sample sequenced in a study of blood T cell repertoires in COVID-19. The protocol was immunoSEQ multiplex PCR, while the TCRdb copy is restricted to in-frame clones and leaves out a portion. The sample has some 190,000 clones; approximately 80% are singletons. The specimen was PBMCs or T cells enriched from blood (not recorded which). The receptors were sampled from a man in his sixties who had been exposed to COVID-19.

This clone was recorded a few times. V is TRBV11-3 and J is TRBJ2-1, with a possible D match to TRBD2 (5 bases). The CDR3 has 14 amino acids. Germline assignment: CDR1 SGHNT and CDR2 YENEEA. The germline V and J ends were trimmed by 4 bases and 5 bases, with 12 bases remaining between them. The CDR3 nucleotides are TGTGCCAGCAGCTCCCGGTCGGAGGACAATGAGCAGTTCTTC. Its protein product is CASSSRSEDNEQFF.

This chain connects TRBV5-6 to TRBJ1-4; possibly TRBD1 for D (5 bases). Per germline, CDR1 SGHDT and CDR2 YYEEEE. V was pared by 2 bases and J by 3 bases, with 14 bases between. This CDR3 spans 16 amino acids. The CDR3 region is CASSLLPAGPNEKLFF. CDR3 DNA: TGTGCCAGCAGCTTACTTCCGGCGGGACCTAATGAAAAACTGTTTTTT. The whole variable domain, filled in from reference TRBV5-6 and TRBJ1-4, reads DAGVTQSPTHLIKTRGQQVTLRCSPKSGHDTVSWYQQALGQGPQFIFQYYEEEERQRGNFPDRFSGHQFPNYSSELNVNALLLGDSALYLCASSLLPAGPNEKLFFGSGTQLSVL.

This chain uses TRBV21-1 with TRBJ1-1; the table names TRBD1, a call not compared with the DNA. TRBV21-1 is a pseudogene locus. This CDR3 spans 14 amino acids. CDR3 DNA: TGTGCCAGCAGCCCGGGGGACAGTAACACTGAAGCTTTCTTT. Protein product: CASSPGDSNTEAFF.

The chain employs TRBV12-3 or TRBV12-4 and TRBJ1-2; no definite D call. CDR3 length equals 12 residues. Trimming pared 0 bases from V and 8 bases from J, leaving 7 bases between. The CDR3 is CASSLALWGYTF. Here the CDR3 DNA reads TGTGCCAGCAGTTTAGCGCTATGGGGCTACACCTTC.

The gene calls are TRBV27 and TRBJ1-2; the D gene is possibly TRBD1 (6 bases). Per the germline V gene, CDR1 is MNHEY and CDR2 is SMNVEV (reference sequence). There are 13 residues in the CDR3. Trimming pared 4 bases from V and 7 bases from J, leaving 13 bases between. Here the CDR3 reads CASSSTGFSGYTF. CDR3 coding DNA: TGTGCCAGCAGTTCTACAGGGTTTTCTGGCTACACCTTC.

J is TRBJ2-2 and V is TRBV5-8; no reliable D call. The length of the CDR3 is 12 residues. Germline CDR1 and CDR2: SGHTS and YDEGEE. V lost 3 bases, J lost 3 bases, and 3 bases lay in between. The CDR3 coding sequence is TGTGCCAGCAGCTCCGACACCGGGGAGCTGTTTTTT. Translated: CASSSDTGELFF.

The chain is built from TRBV5-1 and TRBJ1-2, with D perhaps TRBD1 (6 bases). The CDR3 has 22 residues. CDR1 SGHRS and CDR2 YFSETQ come from the germline V gene. Deletions cut 2 bases from V and 0 bases from J, with 32 bases between. The CDR3 DNA follows: TGCGCCAGCAGCTTTGCTCTCTCGAGGTCGTTGCGGCCCAGGGGCTCTAACTATGGCTACACCTTC. This translates into CASSFALSRSLRPRGSNYGYTF.

J is TRBJ1-2 and V is TRBV25-1; tentatively, D is TRBD1 (5 bases). V was shortened by 7 bases and J by 3 bases, with 12 bases between the two germline ends. The germline gives CDR1 MGHDK, CDR2 SYGVNS. This CDR3 has 13 residues. CDR3 sequence: CASKPWGDYGYTF. The CDR3 region has the DNA TGTGCCAGCAAACCTTGGGGGGACTATGGCTACACCTTC.

CDR3 DNA: TGTGCCAGCAGCTTAGCGGGTGGGCGGGAAGAGACCCAGTACTTC. Translating it yields CASSLAGGREETQYF. V gene TRBV7-2 combines with J gene TRBJ2-5, with D perhaps TRBD2 (5 bases). Trimming left V 0 bases short and J 3 bases short, with 11 bases between. Per the germline V gene, CDR1 is SGHTA and CDR2 is FQGNSA. CDR3 length: 15 amino acids. The full variable domain, in which reference TRBV7-2 and TRBJ2-5 provide the parts outside the CDR3, is GAGVSQSPSNKVTEKGKDVELRCDPISGHTALYWYRQSLGQGLEFLIYFQGNSAPDKSGLPSDRFSAERTGGSVSTLTIQRTQQEDSAVYLCASSLAGGREETQYFGPGTRLLVL.

The chain combines TRBV6-2 or TRBV6-3 with TRBJ2-1; D unclear. CDR1 and CDR2 from the germline V gene are MNHEY and SVGEGT. The CDR3 length is 12 residues. V lost 3 bases, J lost 7 bases, and 7 bases lay in between. The CDR3 loop is CASSYPGNEQFF. DNA for the CDR3: TGTGCCAGCAGTTATCCAGGTAATGAGCAGTTCTTC.

CDR3 bases: TGTGCCAGTAGTACCCCCGGGAGGGCTGGAAACACCATATATTTT. This codes for CASSTPGRAGNTIYF. J is TRBJ1-3 and V is TRBV19; D remains ambiguous. CDR1 LNHDA and CDR2 SQIVND come from the germline V gene (reference sequence). V lost 4 bases, J lost 2 bases, and 12 bases lay in between. This CDR3 region has 15 residues.

V usage is TRBV9 and J usage is TRBJ2-1; TRBD2 agrees at 10 bases. Germline trimming cut 3 bases from V and 0 bases from J; bases unmatched to any gene: 3. This CDR3 spans 16 amino acids. The germline gives CDR1 SGDLS, CDR2 YYNGEE. The CDR3 loop reads CASSAPSGSSYNEQFF. The CDR3 DNA follows: TGTGCCAGCAGCGCACCTAGCGGGAGCTCCTACAATGAGCAGTTCTTC.

The chain combines TRBV27 with TRBJ2-1; D unresolved. This CDR3 region has 14 residues. Between the trimmed V and J ends, which lost 6 bases and 4 bases, there was a span of 13 bases. Germline CDR1 MNHEY, CDR2 SMNVEV (reference sequence). The CDR3 spells CASSSAAPYNEQFF. In nucleotides, the CDR3 is TGTGCCAGCAGCTCCGCGGCCCCTTACAATGAGCAGTTCTTC.

J is TRBJ2-5 and V is TRBV28; TRBD1 agrees at 7 bases. Germline V gives CDR1 MDHEN, CDR2 SYDVKM. V shed 4 bases, J shed 4 bases, and the junction held 9 bases outside the gene matches. This CDR3 comprises 15 residues. The CDR3 protein is CASSSLQGDPETQYF. The CDR3 DNA sequence: TGTGCCAGCAGTTCCCTTCAGGGGGATCCAGAGACCCAGTACTTC.

The chain uses TRBV7-8 and TRBJ1-1, with D perhaps matching TRBD1 (5 bases). With 3 bases removed from V and 3 bases from J, the gap between germline ends came to 20 bases. CDR1 SGHVS and CDR2 FQNEAQ come from the germline V gene. The CDR3 is 17 residues long. In DNA, the CDR3 is TGTGCCAGCAGCTTGCTTAGAGGAGCAGGGTGGGACACTGAAGCTTTCTTT. Protein sequence: CASSLLRGAGWDTEAFF.

The chain recombines TRBV9 with TRBJ2-7; TRBD2 agrees at 10 bases. The CDR3 runs 15 residues. V shed 4 bases and J 4 bases; nucleotides not matched to a gene: 8. Germline CDR1 and CDR2: SGDLS and YYNGEE. Here the CDR3 DNA reads TGTGCCAGCAGCCCTAGCGGGAGTCGATGGTACGAGCAGTACTTC. Amino acids: CASSPSGSRWYEQYF.

This clone was recorded at least ten times. This chain joins TRBV9 and TRBJ1-1; D not certain. CDR1 and CDR2 from the germline V gene are SGDLS and YYNGEE. Trimming cost V 0 bases and J 6 bases, with 15 bases left between them. This CDR3 is 15 amino acids long. The CDR3, as DNA: TGTGCCAGCAGCGTAGATGTCCTCCCCTCGTCTGAAGCTTTCTTT. Residues: CASSVDVLPSSEAFF.

The chain joins TRBV7-2 to TRBJ2-2; D is ambiguous. Trimming removed 2 bases at V and 1 base at J, with 8 bases between. In germline, CDR1 is SGHTA, CDR2 FQGNSA. The length of the CDR3 is 15 residues. The CDR3 loop is CASSLSAGNTGELFF. The CDR3 DNA is TGTGCCAGCAGCTTATCCGCAGGGAACACCGGGGAGCTGTTTTTT. The full variable domain, rest sourced from reference TRBV7-2 and TRBJ2-2, is GAGVSQSPSNKVTEKGKDVELRCDPISGHTALYWYRQSLGQGLEFLIYFQGNSAPDKSGLPSDRFSAERTGGSVSTLTIQRTQQEDSAVYLCASSLSAGNTGELFFGEGSRLTVL.